The 20 T cell receptor beta chains presented below share a single source sample, sequenced in a study of T-cell memory formation after mild COVID-19 listed by TCRdb under 2021. Libraries came from 5' RACE. Sequencing relied on an Illumina NovaSeq 6000. TCRdb reanalyzed the raw reads on its own, using fastp at Q25 for trimming and MiXCR for clone calling, and kept in-frame beta chains. Each entry is one CDR3 protein sequence, shown with its most common DNA and genes. The sample table lists 350,000 to 450,000 distinct CDR3 sequences, over 13% of them with a count of one. The ten largest clonotypes hold roughly 22% of the sample. Sequencing was performed on PBMCs or a T cell subset sorted from them (not recorded which). The receptors were gathered from a young man who had mild COVID-19 (a few samples of this study predate the infection). The sample titles of this study are shuffled in the database, so cell type and time point are left out; the donor was told from shared clones.

This sequence joins TRBV5-8 and TRBJ1-1, with no clear D. Germline V lookup: CDR1 SGHTS, CDR2 YDEGEE. Trimming pared 2 bases from V and 4 bases from J, leaving 9 bases between. This CDR3 comprises 13 residues. CDR3 DNA: TGTGCCAGCAGCTTTTGGGGAGGCACTGAAGCTTTCTTT. Translation: CASSFWGGTEAFF.

This clonotype appeared a few times. The chain couples TRBV15 to TRBJ1-5; maybe TRBD1 (5 bases). Germline loops: CDR1 LNHNV, CDR2 YYDKDF (reference sequence). The CDR3 is made up of 15 amino acids. V was clipped by 0 bases and J by 6 bases, with 12 bases between them. The CDR3 is CATSRDPARVQPQHF. The DNA for the CDR3 is TGTGCCACCAGCAGAGATCCTGCCAGGGTTCAGCCCCAGCATTTT. The whole variable domain, filled in from reference TRBV15 and TRBJ1-5, reads DAMVIQNPRYQVTQFGKPVTLSCSQTLNHNVMYWYQQKSSQAPKLLFHYYDKDFNNEADTPDNFQSRRPNTSFCFLDIRSPGLGDTAMYLCATSRDPARVQPQHFGDGTRLSIL.

V gene TRBV5-5 combines with J gene TRBJ1-4; D is possibly TRBD1 (6 bases). CDR3 length equals 17 residues. Trimming removed 4 bases from V and 0 bases from J, with 16 bases in between. The V gene's germline CDR1 is SGHKS and CDR2 YYEKEE (reference sequence). The CDR3 loop reads CASSPLQGRATNEKLFF. The CDR3 nucleotides read TGTGCCAGCAGCCCGCTACAGGGTCGGGCAACTAATGAAAAACTGTTTTTT.

The V and J genes are TRBV18 and TRBJ1-2; unclear D gene. Trimming removed 3 bases at V and 0 bases at J, with 11 bases between. Germline lookup yields CDR1 KGHSH and CDR2 LQKENI. The CDR3 contains 15 residues. CDR3 sequence (DNA): TGTGCCAGCTCACCGTATGCGGATCCTAACTATGGCTACACCTTC. Translation: CASSPYADPNYGYTF.

This chain uses TRBV20-1 with TRBJ1-2; possible D gene TRBD1, 5 bases. V lost 3 bases and J lost 7, with 18 bases in between. Germline V CDR1 and CDR2: DFQATT, SNEGSKA (reference sequence). There are 14 residues in the CDR3. This CDR3 is CSARSGKGLGGYTF. In nucleotides, the CDR3 is TGCAGTGCTAGGTCAGGGAAAGGTCTGGGTGGCTACACCTTC.

The chain combines TRBV18 with TRBJ1-5; 10 positions agree with TRBD1. Germline CDR1 KGHSH, CDR2 LQKENI. The ends lost 6 bases at V and 7 bases at J; junction bases unmatched: 6. The CDR3 extends over 14 amino acids. The CDR3 nucleotides read TGTGCCAGCTCCGGGACAGGGGAAGGACAGCCCCAGCATTTT. Amino acid sequence: CASSGTGEGQPQHF.

The chain is built from TRBV6-1 and TRBJ1-4, with 9 bases fitting TRBD1. The CDR3 extends over 15 amino acids. The germline gives CDR1 MNHNS, CDR2 SASEGT. V lost 6 bases, J lost 8 bases, and 10 bases stayed unmatched. DNA of the CDR3: TGTGCCAGCAGACTACCACAGGGGGCTGGAGAAAAACTGTTTTTT. Amino acid sequence: CASRLPQGAGEKLFF.

The chain couples TRBV7-9 to TRBJ2-5; D is unresolved. Germline loops: CDR1 SEHNR, CDR2 FQNEAQ (reference sequence). There are 14 residues in the CDR3. The V end lost 2 bases, the J end lost 1 base, and 8 bases lay between the germline ends. This chain's CDR3 is CASSLNTFQETQYF. In nucleotides, the CDR3 is TGTGCCAGCAGCTTAAATACCTTCCAAGAGACCCAGTACTTC. The whole variable domain, remainder taken from reference TRBV7-9 and TRBJ2-5, is DTGVSQNPRHKITKRGQNVTFRCDPISEHNRLYWYRQTLGQGPEFLTYFQNEAQLEKSRLLSDRFSAERPKGSFSTLEIQRTEQGDSAMYLCASSLNTFQETQYFGPGTRLLVL.

This clonotype has more than one count but fewer than ten. The chain is built from TRBV20-1 and TRBJ1-2; no clear D. The V and J ends lost 3 bases and 6 bases respectively, with 14 bases between them. This CDR3 is 13 amino acids long. Germline assignment: CDR1 DFQATT and CDR2 SNEGSKA (reference sequence). CDR3 amino acids: CSARNRRTDGYTF. CDR3 sequence (DNA): TGCAGTGCTAGGAATAGAAGGACGGATGGCTACACCTTC.

This clonotype was counted a few times. The CDR3: CASSLAGGPNSGANVLTF. In DNA form, the CDR3 reads TGCGCCAGCAGCCTCGCCGGGGGACCAAACTCTGGGGCCAACGTCCTGACTTTC. V is TRBV5-1 and J is TRBJ2-6; D is possibly TRBD2 (6 bases). In germline, CDR1 is SGHRS, CDR2 YFSETQ. The CDR3 has 18 amino acids. V was cut by 4 bases and J by 0 bases, with 17 bases left in between.

The chain couples TRBV6-1 to TRBJ2-7; the D gene is possibly TRBD2 (7 bases). This CDR3 contains 15 residues. Trimming cost V 0 bases and J 4 bases, with 13 bases left between them. Germline V lookup: CDR1 MNHNS, CDR2 SASEGT. The CDR3 sequence is CASSEALAGAYEQYF. DNA of the CDR3: TGTGCCAGCAGTGAAGCGCTTGCGGGGGCGTACGAGCAGTACTTC.

In this sample, this clonotype turned up a few times. As DNA, the CDR3 is TGCGCCAGCAGCTTTCGGAGGAGTGATGAGCAGTTCTTC. Protein: CASSFRRSDEQFF. The gene calls are TRBV5-1 and TRBJ2-1, with D maybe TRBD2 (5 bases). Trimming shortened V by 2 bases and J by 8 bases, and 11 bases separated the two germline ends. The CDR3 totals 13 residues. CDR1 is SGHRS and CDR2 is YFSETQ in the germline V gene. The full variable domain, its missing parts supplied by reference TRBV5-1 and TRBJ2-1, is KAGVTQTPRYLIKTRGQQVTLSCSPISGHRSVSWYQQTPGQGLQFLFEYFSETQRNKGNFPGRFSGRQFSNSRSEMNVSTLELGDSALYLCASSFRRSDEQFFGPGTRLTVL.

This rearrangement joins TRBV27 to TRBJ1-4; D gene unclear. Germline V CDR1 and CDR2: MNHEY, SMNVEV (reference sequence). Trimming removed 1 base at V and 11 bases at J, with 14 bases between. This CDR3 comprises 14 residues. The CDR3 nucleotides are TGTGCCAGCAGTTTATTCAGGCATACCGAGAAACTGTTTTTT. Its translation is CASSLFRHTEKLFF.

This clonotype was counted only a few times. In DNA form, the CDR3 reads TGCAGTGCCGCTAGCGGGGGCTCCTACGAGCAGTACTTC. Its translation: CSAASGGSYEQYF. This chain uses TRBV20-1 with TRBJ2-7, with 10 positions matching TRBD2. The CDR3 has 13 residues. Trimming cost V 6 bases and J 0 bases; bases outside gene matches: 2. The germline gives CDR1 DFQATT, CDR2 SNEGSKA (reference sequence).

This clonotype was counted only a few times. The chain carries TRBV4-3 and TRBJ2-6; D gene unclear. The length of the CDR3 is 18 residues. Trimming cost V 0 bases and J 0 bases, with 12 bases left between them. The V gene's germline CDR1 is LGHNA and CDR2 YSLEER. CDR3: CASSQEVSKSSGANVLTF. The CDR3 bases are TGCGCCAGCAGCCAAGAAGTCAGCAAAAGCTCTGGGGCCAACGTCCTGACTTTC.

This clonotype has ten or more counts. The rearrangement links TRBV7-9 to TRBJ2-3; 8 nucleotides match TRBD2. Germline values: CDR1 SEHNR, CDR2 FQNEAQ (reference sequence). V gave up 2 bases and J gave up 1 base; unmatched junction bases: 5. The CDR3 covers 16 residues. The CDR3 coding sequence is TGTGCCAGCAGCTTATTGGGGCGGGGGGGCACAGATACGCAGTATTTT. It yields the protein CASSLLGRGGTDTQYF.

CDR3 region: CASRAGWWVNTEAFF. CDR3 sequence (DNA): TGTGCCAGCAGAGCGGGGTGGTGGGTGAACACTGAAGCTTTCTTT. The rearrangement uses TRBV7-2 and TRBJ1-1, with D uncertain. The CDR3 consists of 15 residues. V was cut by 6 bases and J by 0 bases, with 14 bases left in between. The germline V gene encodes CDR1 SGHTA and CDR2 FQGNSA.

The chain links TRBV29-1 to TRBJ1-5; weak D call: TRBD1 (5 bases). Germline V lookup: CDR1 SQVTM, CDR2 ANQGSEA. The V end was cut by 0 bases, the J end by 5 bases, with 8 bases between. This CDR3 has 13 residues. The CDR3 sequence is CSVEDREDQPQHF. In nucleotides, the CDR3 is TGCAGCGTTGAAGACAGGGAAGATCAGCCCCAGCATTTT.

The chain combines TRBV24-1 with TRBJ1-2; no definite D call. CDR1 is KGHDR and CDR2 is SFDVKD in the germline V gene. V was clipped by 7 bases and J by 7 bases, with 12 bases between them. This CDR3 is 12 amino acids long. The CDR3 bases are TGTGCCACCAGCTCAGAGGCTGGTGGCTACACCTTC. Amino acid sequence: CATSSEAGGYTF.

The table lists this clonotype with a few counts. The chain has TRBV18 and TRBJ2-3, with 8 bases that match TRBD1. This CDR3 comprises 15 residues. The germline V gene encodes CDR1 KGHSH and CDR2 LQKENI. Trimming at V came to 5 bases and at J to 6 bases, leaving 10 bases not matched to a gene. The CDR3 DNA reads as TGTGCCAGCTCATCAACAGGGGGTACTGGGGATACGCAGTATTTT. Its protein is CASSSTGGTGDTQYF.